The 18 T cell receptor beta chains below all came from one sample that was sequenced in a study of cytomegalovirus exposure and HLA in healthy donors. The PCR contained 60 Vbeta and 13 Jbeta primers. Here immunoSEQ multiplex PCR was the method, and the copy in TCRdb shows in-frame clones only, minus some. The sample includes 100,000 to 150,000 clones, 77% of them seen just once. The material sequenced was PBMCs. The receptors derive from a human donor in good health.

The table lists this clone with a count of one. The CDR3 DNA reads TGTGCCAGCAGCCAAGATTTCGGGCGGGGGACTAGCGGGTCCTACGAGCAGTACTTC. Encoded protein: CASSQDFGRGTSGSYEQYF. The chain joins TRBV4-2 to TRBJ2-7; 12 bases match TRBD2. V lost 0 bases to trimming and J lost 1 base; unmatched junction nucleotides: 10. The germline V gene has CDR1 LGHNA and CDR2 YNFKEQ. CDR3 size: 19 residues.

The rearrangement joins TRBV6-6 to TRBJ2-7; D ambiguous. The V and J ends lost 6 bases and 7 bases respectively, with 10 bases between them. The germline V gene has CDR1 MNHNY and CDR2 SVGAGI (reference sequence). This CDR3 has 11 residues. CDR3 region: CASRTTQEQYF. CDR3 sequence (DNA): TGTGCCAGCAGGACGACACAGGAGCAGTACTTC.

This clone was detected a few times. V and J are TRBV5-1 and TRBJ1-2; D not certain. Trimming left V 1 base short and J 2 bases short, with 9 bases between. The CDR3 totals 14 residues. CDR1 and CDR2 (germline): SGHRS, YFSETQ. The chain's CDR3 is CASSLSTSNYGYTF. The CDR3, as DNA: TGCGCCAGCAGCTTGAGTACATCGAACTATGGCTACACCTTC.

The chain carries TRBV7-9 and TRBJ1-4; weak D call: TRBD1 (5 bases). Trimming took 4 bases from V and 8 from J, leaving 14 bases between them. CDR1 SEHNR and CDR2 FQNEAQ come from the germline V gene (reference sequence). CDR3 length equals 14 residues. CDR3 DNA: TGTGCCAGCAGCTCCATCCGACAGCAGGAAAAACTGTTTTTT. Encoded protein: CASSSIRQQEKLFF. Full variable domain (missing parts from reference TRBV7-9 and TRBJ1-4): DTGVSQNPRHKITKRGQNVTFRCDPISEHNRLYWYRQTLGQGPEFLTYFQNEAQLEKSRLLSDRFSAERPKGSFSTLEIQRTEQGDSAMYLCASSSIRQQEKLFFGSGTQLSVL.

This clone came up a few times. The V call is TRBV6-6, the J call TRBJ2-5; TRBD2 is a possible D gene (6 bases). Trimming removed 4 bases at V and 5 bases at J, with 20 bases between. Germline CDR1 reads MNHNY; CDR2 reads SVGAGI (reference sequence). This CDR3 has 16 amino acids. The CDR3 DNA reads as TGTGCCAGCAGTTCCGGTGGGGCGGGAATCTGGGAGACCCAGTACTTC. Protein product: CASSSGGAGIWETQYF.

This chain joins TRBV9 and TRBJ2-7; 9 bases align to TRBD1. This CDR3 has 14 residues. From germline, CDR1 is SGDLS and CDR2 YYNGEE. The ends lost 5 bases at V and 2 bases at J; junction bases unmatched: 5. The CDR3 bases are TGTGCCAGCAGTCGGACAGGGGACCCCTACGAGCAGTACTTC. Translating gives CASSRTGDPYEQYF. Looking up the rest from reference TRBV9 and TRBJ2-7 gives the full variable domain: DSGVTQTPKHLITATGQRVTLRCSPRSGDLSVYWYQQSLDQGLQFLIQYYNGEERAKGNILERFSAQQFPDLHSELNLSSLELGDSALYFCASSRTGDPYEQYFGPGTRLTVT.

The chain joins TRBV4-1 to TRBJ2-1; D uncertain. Germline loops: CDR1 MGHRA, CDR2 YSYEKL. Trimming removed 1 base from V and 10 bases from J, with 14 bases in between. CDR3 length: 14 amino acids. CDR3 coding DNA: TGCGCCAGCAGCCAAGGGCTTGTAGCACCCGAGCAGTTCTTC. It specifies CASSQGLVAPEQFF.

The rearrangement uses TRBV6-4 and TRBJ2-5; 8 nucleotides agree with TRBD2. The DNA end lines up better with TRBJ2-7; the J call may be wrong. Germline V gene sequence: CDR1 MRHNA, CDR2 SNTAGT. This CDR3 is built from 15 residues. DNA of the CDR3: TGTGCCAGCAGTGCCCCACTAGCGGAACCCTACGAGCAGTACTTC. It specifies CASSAPLAEPYEQYF.

The chain uses TRBV19 and TRBJ1-1; 9 bases align to TRBD1. Germline values: CDR1 LNHDA, CDR2 SQIVND (reference sequence). V shed 5 bases and J 3 bases; nucleotides not matched to a gene: 4. CDR3 length equals 14 residues. CDR3 protein: CASSHRGRDTEAFF. The CDR3 nucleotides read TGTGCCAGTAGTCACAGGGGGCGCGACACTGAAGCTTTCTTT.

In its sample, this clone was seen once. V gene TRBV5-1 combines with J gene TRBJ2-2, with 7 bases lining up with TRBD2. The CDR3 consists of 16 residues. V dropped 2 bases and J dropped 2; count of bases not matched to a gene: 6. CDR1 and CDR2 (germline): SGHRS, YFSETQ. CDR3 DNA: TGCGCCAGCAGCTTCGAGGGCGGGAGAAACACCGGGGAGCTGTTTTTT. Translated: CASSFEGGRNTGELFF.

This rearrangement joins TRBV28 to TRBJ1-2; D may be TRBD1 (6 bases). CDR3 length: 16 amino acids. Trimming pared 4 bases from V and 5 bases from J, leaving 20 bases between. Germline V lookup: CDR1 MDHEN, CDR2 SYDVKM. The DNA of the CDR3 is TGTGCCAGCAGTTCCCACCGCAGGGGAGCGCGATATGGCTACACCTTC. Protein: CASSSHRRGARYGYTF.

This clone was counted between two and nine times. An end of the junction differs from the germline gene, which may be a read error. The CDR3 is CASSLGLAGVTIWYF. The CDR3 DNA is TGCGCCAGCAGTTTGGGGCTAGCGGGAGTAACGATCTGGTATTTT. The J gene is TRBJ2-3, the V gene TRBV5-1; 10 nucleotides line up with TRBD2. Germline assignment: CDR1 SGHRS and CDR2 YFSETQ. The CDR3 has 15 amino acids.

In nucleotides, the CDR3 is TGTGCCAGCAGTCCGACAGGGGGCGCCGGGGACTATGGCTACACCTTC. It is translated as CASSPTGGAGDYGYTF. The rearrangement links TRBV28 to TRBJ1-2; 10 bases line up with TRBD1. From germline, CDR1 is MDHEN and CDR2 SYDVKM. CDR3 length: 16 amino acids. The J segment lost 3 bases and the V segment lost 5 bases, leaving 9 bases of the junction unmatched.

This clone was seen a handful of times. The chain has TRBV12-1 and TRBJ2-5; the D call of TRBD2 is as the table states it, not checked on the DNA. TRBV12-1 is flagged as a pseudogene. There are 13 residues in the CDR3. The chain's CDR3 is CASSSHLQETQYF. CDR3 nucleotides: TGTGCCAGCAGCTCCCACTTACAAGAGACCCAGTACTTC.

V usage is TRBV7-8 and J usage is TRBJ2-2, with 15 positions matching TRBD2. The CDR3 contains 20 residues. V was clipped by 5 bases and J by 3 bases; unmatched bases: 13. Germline V gene data show CDR1 as SGHVS and CDR2 as FQNEAQ. CDR3 region: CASSPKPPGLAGGDTGELFF. Written as DNA, the CDR3 is TGTGCCAGCAGCCCAAAACCCCCGGGACTAGCGGGAGGCGACACCGGGGAGCTGTTTTTT.

The rearrangement joins TRBV18 to TRBJ1-3; D not resolved. CDR1 KGHSH and CDR2 LQKENI come from the germline V gene. The CDR3 is 16 residues long. Trimming stripped 4 bases from V and 0 bases from J, with 13 bases between. The CDR3 coding sequence is TGTGCCAGCTCACTAAGGACTGTCAACTCTGGAAACACCATATATTTT. Translated: CASSLRTVNSGNTIYF.

Only a few counts were recorded for this clone. The V gene is TRBV10-1, the J gene TRBJ2-5; D remains ambiguous. From germline, CDR1 is WNHNN and CDR2 SYGVQD (reference sequence). V shed 2 bases and J shed 5 bases, with 12 bases lying between them. This CDR3 has 14 residues. DNA of the CDR3: TGCGCCAGCAGTGAGCCCTCAAAACGGGAGACCCAGTACTTC. Amino acids: CASSEPSKRETQYF.

The chain uses TRBV6-6 and TRBJ2-7; D is possibly TRBD1 (5 bases). This CDR3 is 13 amino acids long. Trimming cost V 1 base and J 3 bases, with 7 bases left between them. Germline CDR1 and CDR2: MNHNY and SVGAGI (reference sequence). The CDR3, as DNA: TGTGCCAGCAGTTACTTCAGGGACTACGAGCAGTACTTC. It codes for CASSYFRDYEQYF.